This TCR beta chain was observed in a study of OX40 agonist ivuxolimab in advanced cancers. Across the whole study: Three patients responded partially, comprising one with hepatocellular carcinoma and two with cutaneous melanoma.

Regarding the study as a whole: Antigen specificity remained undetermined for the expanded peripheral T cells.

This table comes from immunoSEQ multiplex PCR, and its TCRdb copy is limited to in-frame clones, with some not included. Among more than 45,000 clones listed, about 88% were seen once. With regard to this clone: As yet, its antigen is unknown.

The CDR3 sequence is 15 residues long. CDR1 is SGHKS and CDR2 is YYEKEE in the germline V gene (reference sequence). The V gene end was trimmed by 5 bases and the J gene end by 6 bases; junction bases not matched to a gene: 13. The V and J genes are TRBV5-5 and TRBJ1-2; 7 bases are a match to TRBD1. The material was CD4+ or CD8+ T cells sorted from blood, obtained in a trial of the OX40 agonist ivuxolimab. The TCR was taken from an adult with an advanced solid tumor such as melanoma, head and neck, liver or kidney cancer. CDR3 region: CASSSSGQIIHGYTF. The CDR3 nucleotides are TGTGCCAGCAGTTCGTCGGGACAGATTATCCATGGCTACACCTTC.